Listed below are T cell receptor beta chains from one sample, sequenced in a study of shared clonotypes between healthy human individuals. Here immunoSEQ multiplex PCR was the method, and the copy in TCRdb shows in-frame clones only, minus some. The data hold more than 550,000 clones, with about two thirds observed a single time. Sequencing was done on a sample of memory CD4+ T cells sorted from blood. These receptors all stem from a woman between 25 and 40 years old in good health. Both conserved end residues are part of each CDR3. A D gene is named only where the DNA matches it firmly. Clone size, where shown, is once, few, many, or a class for clones that have expanded.

15 . TRBJ2-4 TRBV11-2 . TGTGCCAGCAGCCCCACCGGCCAGGGACGAAACATTCAGTACTTC CASSPTGQGRNIQYF
14 . TRBJ1-5 TRBV5-1 TRBD1 TGCGCCAGCAGCTCTGGACAGGGTGAGGAGCCCCAGCATTTT CASSSGQGEEPQHF
18 . TRBJ2-7 TRBV28 TRBD2 TGTGCCAGCAGTTTATCCCCTGACTTTAGCGGGAGGGCCTTCGAGCAGTACTTC CASSLSPDFSGRAFEQYF
15 many TRBJ1-5 TRBV6-1 TRBD1 TGTGCCAGCAGTGAAATGGACAGGATCAATCAGCCCCAGCATTTT CASSEMDRINQPQHF
13 . TRBJ1-2 TRBV28 . TGTGCCAGCAGCTATGAGGTACCATATGGCTACACCTTC CASSYEVPYGYTF
14 many TRBJ2-2 TRBV5-1 . TGCGCCACCCATCGGGGCACCCACACCGGGGAGCTGTTTTTT CATHRGTHTGELFF
17 . TRBJ2-1 TRBV27 . TGTGCCAGCAGTTCTGCTGCTCCGGGCGTTACCTACAATGAGCAGTTCTTC CASSSAAPGVTYNEQFF
15 . TRBJ1-2 TRBV21-1 . TGTGCCAGCAGCACCGCGCCTGGACAGGGGAGTGGCTACACCTTC CASSTAPGQGSGYTF
13 once TRBJ2-2 TRBV5-1 . TGCGCCAGCGTGGAGTCAGACACCGGGGAGCTGTTTTTT CASVESDTGELFF
16 . TRBJ2-7 TRBV4-1 TRBD2 TGCGCCAGCAGCCGTATAGGGACTATAGTCCTATACGAGCAGTACTTC CASSRIGTIVLYEQYF
13 . TRBJ2-5 TRBV6-5 . TGTGCCAGCAGAGCCGACAGACAAGAGACCCAGTACTTC CASRADRQETQYF
13 . TRBJ2-1 TRBV30 . TGTGCCTGGAGGGGCGGAAACTACAATGAGCAGTTCTTC CAWRGGNYNEQFF
15 . TRBJ2-7 TRBV2 . TGTGCCAGCATCGAGGGGCTAGGCAGCTCCTACGAGCAGTACTTC CASIEGLGSSYEQYF
18 few TRBJ2-7 TRBV19 . TGTGCCAGTAGTATAGAGCCGTGGGGGGCCCCCAACTCCTACGAGCAGTACTTC CASSIEPWGAPNSYEQYF
13 . TRBJ2-1 TRBV19 . TGTGCCAGTAGTATCCCCGGATACAATGAGCAGTTCTTC CASSIPGYNEQFF
13 . TRBJ1-2 TRBV18 . TGTGCCAGCTCACCCCCGGGACATCCTGACTACACCTTC CASSPPGHPDYTF
12 few TRBJ2-2 TRBV18 . TGTGCCAGCTCACCACTCACCGGGGAGCTGTTTTTT CASSPLTGELFF
13 . TRBJ2-5 TRBV5-1 . TGCGCCAGCAGCTTTTCTCAACAAGAGACCCAGTACTTC CASSFSQQETQYF
12 . TRBJ2-7 TRBV2 . TGTGCCAGCAGGGAGGTCTCCTACGAGCAGTACTTC CASREVSYEQYF
17 . TRBJ2-6 TRBV7-8 . TGTGCCAGCAGCACCGGGACTTACGGGACTGGGGCCAACGTCCTGACTTTC CASSTGTYGTGANVLTF
15 . TRBJ2-7 TRBV7-9 TRBD1 TGTGCCAGCAGCTTATCTGGGACAGCAGAAAACAAGCAGTACTTC CASSLSGTAENKQYF
16 . TRBJ2-5 TRBV29-1 . TGCAGCGTTGAAGATGGTAACGGCCCAGGGTTGGAGACCCAGTACTTC CSVEDGNGPGLETQYF
16 . TRBJ2-1 TRBV25-1 TRBD1 TGTGCCAGCAGTGCGCAAATGACAGGGTCGTACAATGAGCAGTTCTTC CASSAQMTGSYNEQFF
15 . TRBJ1-5 TRBV6-5 TRBD1 TGTGCCAGCAGTTACGACCGAACAGGGGGTCAGCCCCAGCATTTT CASSYDRTGGQPQHF
13 . TRBJ1-2 TRBV5-1 . TGCGCCAGCAGCGACCCGCCGCTCGATGGCTACACCTTC CASSDPPLDGYTF
13 few TRBJ2-1 TRBV28 TRBD1 TGTGCCGGATCGGGACAGTTCTACAATGAGCAGTTCTTC CAGSGQFYNEQFF
14 . TRBJ2-5 TRBV7-3 TRBD1 TGTGCCAGCAGCCGTGGACAGGGGGAAGAGACCCAGTACTTC CASSRGQGEETQYF
13 . TRBJ1-1 TRBV19 . TGTGCCGGGAGACAGACAACGAACACTGAAGCTTTCTTT CAGRQTTNTEAFF
14 . TRBJ2-3 TRBV4-1 . TGCGCCAGCAGCCAAGGGGCCACCCCAGATACGCAGTATTTT CASSQGATPDTQYF
16 . TRBJ2-2 TRBV7-2 . TGTGCCAGCAGCTTACGAAGGGGTTCGAACACCGGGGAGCTGTTTTTT CASSLRRGSNTGELFF
14 few TRBJ2-7 TRBV27 TRBD1 TGTGCCAGCGGAGTGACAGGGAGCTCCTACGAGCAGTACTTC CASGVTGSSYEQYF
16 . TRBJ2-5 TRBV5-1 . TGCGCCAGCAGCTTGGTCCGGGGCCTGCAGGAGGAGACCCAGTACTTC CASSLVRGLQEETQYF
13 . TRBJ2-7 TRBV28 . TGTGCCAGTGGAGGGGGCATCCCCTACGAGCAGTACTTC CASGGGIPYEQYF
16 . TRBJ2-7 TRBV23-1 . TGCGCCAGCACCACAAAGGGGGGGACGGAGGCCTACGAGCAGTACTTC CASTTKGGTEAYEQYF